This is a list of T cell receptor beta chains from one sample in a study of response to subunit inactivated influenza vaccine. TCRdb ran MiXCR on the RT-PCR reads and lists one entry per CDR3 protein. The profile shows around 580,000 distinct CDR3 sequences, roughly 15% of them singletons. Sequencing was performed on PBMCs from blood, taken 11 to 12 days after vaccination. These receptors originate from a man aged 50 to 60 who received an inactivated influenza vaccine. Both conserved end residues are part of each CDR3. The D gene is left open where the match is weak. Clone size is not always given. Where it is, it says once, few, many or a class for expanded clones.

V gene	clone size	D gene	J gene	CDR3 DNA	CDR3 protein
TRBV20-1	.	.	TRBJ2-5	TGCAGTGCTAGAGATCACCATCAAGAGACCCAGTACTTC	CSARDHHQETQYF
TRBV7-2	.	.	TRBJ2-7	TGTGCCAGCAGACCCCGACAGGTATCCTACGAGCAGTACTTC	CASRPRQVSYEQYF
TRBV5-1	few	TRBD2	TRBJ2-5	TGCGCCAGCGGATCGACTAGCGGGGGGGGAGCGACCCAGTACTTC	CASGSTSGGGATQYF
TRBV7-7	.	TRBD1	TRBJ2-7	TGTGCCAGCAGCCCCGGGACAGGGTTGGGCTACGAGCAGTACTTC	CASSPGTGLGYEQYF
TRBV4-3	.	.	TRBJ2-2	TGCGCCAGCAGCCAAGGAGAACACACCGGGGAGCTGTTTTTT	CASSQGEHTGELFF
TRBV10-3	.	TRBD2	TRBJ2-1	TGTGCCATCAGTGAGGGACTAGCTAGCTCCTACAATGAGCAGTTCTTC	CAISEGLASSYNEQFF
TRBV5-1	few	.	TRBJ1-2	TGCGCCAGCAGCTCGGGGACGGGGCTTATCTATGGCTACACCTTC	CASSSGTGLIYGYTF
TRBV4-2	.	.	TRBJ2-1	TGTGCCAGCAGCCAAGAGACAGGGAGGAGTGAGCAGTTCTTC	CASSQETGRSEQFF
TRBV6-2/TRBV6-3	.	.	TRBJ1-6	TGTGCCAGCAGTTACGGGAAGGGGACCCAAGTCCTCCACTTT	CASSYGKGTQVLHF
TRBV6-2/TRBV6-3	.	.	TRBJ2-3	TGTGCCAGCAGTCCGTCCAGGAGCACAGATACGCAGTATTTT	CASSPSRSTDTQYF
TRBV6-2/TRBV6-3	few	TRBD1	TRBJ1-2	TGTGCCAGCAGGGACAGGGGGAATGATGGCTACACCTTC	CASRDRGNDGYTF
TRBV28	.	.	TRBJ2-5	TGTGCCAGCAGTCCGAGTTACAGGGTAGGGATAGAGACCCAGTACTTC	CASSPSYRVGIETQYF
TRBV7-9	.	TRBD1	TRBJ2-3	TGTGCCAGCAGCTTAGGCGGACAGGGGGCGCAAGATACGCAGTATTTT	CASSLGGQGAQDTQYF
TRBV29-1	.	.	TRBJ2-7	TGCAGCGTTGCACAGGGACCCTACGAGCAGTACTTC	CSVAQGPYEQYF
TRBV5-6	few	TRBD1	TRBJ1-1	TGTGCCAGCAGCTCCCAGGGGGTCACTGAAGCTTTCTTT	CASSSQGVTEAFF
TRBV20-1	few	.	TRBJ2-7	TGCAGTGCCCTCCCGGGGGTAGCTCTCGAGCAGTACTTC	CSALPGVALEQYF
TRBV10-3	.	TRBD2	TRBJ2-3	TGTGCCATCAGTGAGCAGGGAGGGGGCACAGATACGCAGTATTTT	CAISEQGGGTDTQYF
TRBV24-1	few	.	TRBJ2-3	TGTGCCACCAGTAAATCAGATACGCAGTATTTT	CATSKSDTQYF
TRBV12-3/TRBV12-4	many	TRBD1	TRBJ1-6	TGTGCCAGCAGCCGGACAGGGGGAAATTCACCCCTCCACTTT	CASSRTGGNSPLHF
TRBV4-2	.	TRBD1	TRBJ2-3	TGTGCCAGCAGCCCGAGGGGGACAGTACACGATACGCAGTATTTT	CASSPRGTVHDTQYF
TRBV29-1	few	.	TRBJ1-1	TGCAGCGCTACAGAGAACACTGAAGCTTTCTTT	CSATENTEAFF
TRBV4-1	.	.	TRBJ2-7	TGCGCCAGCAGCCTCCAAACCCTGGGGAGCGGGCGATCCTACGAGCAGTACTTC	CASSLQTLGSGRSYEQYF
TRBV15	many	.	TRBJ2-7	TGTGCCACCAGCAGAGATCCGGGAAACACCTACGAGCAGTACTTC	CATSRDPGNTYEQYF
TRBV20-1	few	.	TRBJ2-7	TGCAGTGCTAGGTCTCTGCGGCTAGCCGAAACCTACGAGCAGTACTTC	CSARSLRLAETYEQYF
TRBV20-1	.	.	TRBJ2-7	TGCAGTGCTAGGAGGGGCAGGGTCACAGCCGAGCAGTACTTC	CSARRGRVTAEQYF
TRBV7-2	.	.	TRBJ1-3	TGTGCCAGCAGTTCCATCGGGACGCGAGGCTCTGGAAACACCATATATTTT	CASSSIGTRGSGNTIYF
TRBV7-6	many	TRBD1	TRBJ1-1	TGTGCCAGCAGCCAGGACAGGGGATCATTCATGAACACTGAAGCTTTCTTT	CASSQDRGSFMNTEAFF
TRBV7-2	.	.	TRBJ1-1	TGTGCCAGCAGCAAACGGACGGGTGAAGCTTTCTTT	CASSKRTGEAFF
TRBV6-2/TRBV6-3	few	.	TRBJ2-5	TGTGCCAGCAGTTACTCGAGTAGCGGCCGCACACAAGAGACCCAGTACTTC	CASSYSSSGRTQETQYF
TRBV7-2	.	.	TRBJ2-2	TGTGCCAGCAGCTCTATAGGGCCGGCCCACACCGGGGAGCTGTTTTTT	CASSSIGPAHTGELFF
TRBV7-9	few	.	TRBJ2-1	TGTGCCAGCAGCCCCGTAAGCGGACAGTTCTTC	CASSPVSGQFF
TRBV6-8	.	TRBD1	TRBJ1-1	TGTGCCAGCGGGACGGACAGGGGGCGGAACACTGAAGCTTTCTTT	CASGTDRGRNTEAFF
TRBV6-2/TRBV6-3	.	.	TRBJ2-1	TGTGCCAGCAGTTATTCACGACGGAGAAATTACAATGAGCAGTTCTTC	CASSYSRRRNYNEQFF
TRBV28	.	.	TRBJ1-2	TGTGCCAGCAGTTTATTCGGGGAGGACTATGGCTACACCTTC	CASSLFGEDYGYTF
TRBV4-1	many	.	TRBJ2-3	TGCGCCAGCAGCCCCGGTAGGGAACGCACAGATACGCAGTATTTT	CASSPGRERTDTQYF
TRBV25-1	.	.	TRBJ1-6	TGTGCCAGCAGTCCGCTCGGGGCGTATAATTCACCCCTCCACTTT	CASSPLGAYNSPLHF
TRBV7-6	few	TRBD1	TRBJ2-7	TGTGCCAGCAGCTTGACCACAGGGGGTCGGGACGAGCAGTACTTC	CASSLTTGGRDEQYF
TRBV12-3/TRBV12-4	.	.	TRBJ1-6	TGTGCCAGCAGGGTGGGGAAGTTGGGGAATTCACCCCTCCACTTT	CASRVGKLGNSPLHF
TRBV6-2/TRBV6-3	.	TRBD2	TRBJ2-1	TGTGCCAGCGGCATATTAGCGGGATACAATGAGCAGTTCTTC	CASGILAGYNEQFF
TRBV20-1	few	.	TRBJ1-4	TGCAGTCTTAGAAAAAGGGGAGAACTGTTTTTT	CSLRKRGELFF
TRBV2	.	.	TRBJ1-2	TGTGCCAGCAGTGACTCTAGACAGGAGAGCGGCTACACCTTC	CASSDSRQESGYTF
TRBV5-1	few	.	TRBJ2-6	TGCGCCAGCTCTAGGGGGGGCAGCTCTGGGGCCAACGTCCTGACTTTC	CASSRGGSSGANVLTF
TRBV5-1	.	.	TRBJ2-2	TGCGCCAGCAGCTTGGGACCATCGAACACCGGGGAGCTGTTTTTT	CASSLGPSNTGELFF
TRBV6-2/TRBV6-3	.	.	TRBJ1-1	TGTGCCAGCAGTTACCTGTCGGGCGGTACTGAAGCTTTCTTT	CASSYLSGGTEAFF
TRBV10-3	many	TRBD1	TRBJ2-2	TGTGCCACACACCGACAGGGAGAGAACACCGGGGAGCTGTTTTTT	CATHRQGENTGELFF
TRBV12-3/TRBV12-4	many	.	TRBJ2-7	TGTGCCAGCAGCCGTGGAGAGAGCTCCTACGAGCAGTACTTC	CASSRGESSYEQYF
TRBV10-3	few	.	TRBJ1-3	TGTGCCATCAGTGAGTTCGCAGGCTCTGGAAACACCATATATTTT	CAISEFAGSGNTIYF
TRBV12-3/TRBV12-4	many	TRBD1	TRBJ2-2	TGTGCCAGCAGCCGTGGGACAGGGGTAACCGGGGAGCTGTTTTTT	CASSRGTGVTGELFF
TRBV20-1	few	.	TRBJ2-1	TGCAGTGCTAGCGGCGCGGCCGGGGACTCCTACAATGAGCAGTTCTTC	CSASGAAGDSYNEQFF
TRBV20-1	few	.	TRBJ2-7	TGCAGTGCTCAGGGGTCGCAGAACACTCCCTACGAGCAGTACTTC	CSAQGSQNTPYEQYF
TRBV5-1	.	.	TRBJ2-7	TGCGCCAGCAGCTCCACTCGGGAAAGCTACGAGCAGTACTTC	CASSSTRESYEQYF
TRBV29-1	.	.	TRBJ1-1	TGCAGCGTTAGTCGGGGGAACACTGAAGCTTTCTTT	CSVSRGNTEAFF